Sequencing of this T cell receptor (beta chain) was carried out in a study of long-term antiretroviral therapy in people with HIV. Study-level results: Repertoires from HIV showed CDR3 length ranges narrower than those of controls. Before ART, certain clones expanded, and these dominated the repertoire at all time points. ART adherence, viral resistance and therapy changes were undocumented.

Specimens carried roughly 0.95-11 million cryopreserved PBMC before DNA extraction. CDR1 is SGHDN and CDR2 is FVKESK in the germline V gene. Trimming removed 4 bases at V and 1 base at J, with 14 bases between. CDR3 length: 16 residues. Researchers report immunoSEQ v3.0 was run at survey level. Profiled with immunoSEQ multiplex PCR; TCRdb holds only in-frame clones, not every one. The data show about 21,000 clones, less than 85% seen once. Details on this clone: Its target is not known.

The receptor was derived from a man between 50 and 59 years old with HIV. This material consisted of unsorted PBMCs, taken at the start of antiretroviral therapy. V usage is TRBV14 and J usage is TRBJ2-1; D is perhaps TRBD2 (5 bases). CDR3 residues: CASSPYEGKSYNEQFF. The CDR3 DNA reads as TGTGCCAGCAGCCCCTACGAGGGAAAATCCTACAATGAGCAGTTCTTC.